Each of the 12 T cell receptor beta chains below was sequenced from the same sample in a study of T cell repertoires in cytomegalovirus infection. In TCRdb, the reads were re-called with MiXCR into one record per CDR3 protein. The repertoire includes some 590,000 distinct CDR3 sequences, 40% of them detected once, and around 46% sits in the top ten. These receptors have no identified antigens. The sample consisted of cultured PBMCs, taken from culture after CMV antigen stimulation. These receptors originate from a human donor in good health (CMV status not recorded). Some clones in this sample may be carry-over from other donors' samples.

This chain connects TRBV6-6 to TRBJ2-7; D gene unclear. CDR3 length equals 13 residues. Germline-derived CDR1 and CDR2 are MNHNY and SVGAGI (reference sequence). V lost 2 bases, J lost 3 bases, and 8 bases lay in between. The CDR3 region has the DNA TGTGCCAGCAGTTACGAGTTAAGCTACGAGCAGTACTTC. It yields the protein CASSYELSYEQYF.

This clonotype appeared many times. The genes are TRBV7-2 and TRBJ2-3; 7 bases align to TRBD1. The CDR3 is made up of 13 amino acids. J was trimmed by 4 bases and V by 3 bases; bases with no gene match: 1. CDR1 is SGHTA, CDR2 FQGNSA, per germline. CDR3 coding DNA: TGTGCCAGCAGCTTTCAGGGGGCAGATACGCAGTATTTT. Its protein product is CASSFQGADTQYF.

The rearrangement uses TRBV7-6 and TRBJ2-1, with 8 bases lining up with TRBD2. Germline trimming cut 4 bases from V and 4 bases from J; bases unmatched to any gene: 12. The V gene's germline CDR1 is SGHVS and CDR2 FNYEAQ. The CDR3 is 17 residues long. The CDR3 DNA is TGTGCCAGCAGCTCGTCTCTTGGACTAGCCCTGTACAATGAGCAGTTCTTC. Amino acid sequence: CASSSSLGLALYNEQFF.

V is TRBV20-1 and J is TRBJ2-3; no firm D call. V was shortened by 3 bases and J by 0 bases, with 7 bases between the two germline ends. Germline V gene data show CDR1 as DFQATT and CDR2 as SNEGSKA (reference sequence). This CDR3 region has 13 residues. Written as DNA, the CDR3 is TGCAGTGCTAGCGGCTCTAGCACAGATACGCAGTATTTT. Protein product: CSASGSSTDTQYF.

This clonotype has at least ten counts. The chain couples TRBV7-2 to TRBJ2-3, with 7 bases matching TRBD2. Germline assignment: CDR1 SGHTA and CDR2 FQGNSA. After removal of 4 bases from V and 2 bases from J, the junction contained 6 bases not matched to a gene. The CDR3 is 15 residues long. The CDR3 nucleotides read TGTGCCAGCAGCTCTGGCGGGAGTTCCACAGATACGCAGTATTTT. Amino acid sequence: CASSSGGSSTDTQYF. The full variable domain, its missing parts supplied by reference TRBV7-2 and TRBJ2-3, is GAGVSQSPSNKVTEKGKDVELRCDPISGHTALYWYRQSLGQGLEFLIYFQGNSAPDKSGLPSDRFSAERTGGSVSTLTIQRTQQEDSAVYLCASSSGGSSTDTQYFGPGTRLTVL.

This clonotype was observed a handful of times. The CDR3 bases are TGTGCCAGCACCCCGGGGGCAGGGCTCGAGCAGTACTTC. As protein: CASTPGAGLEQYF. The gene calls are TRBV7-9 and TRBJ2-7; either TRBD1 or TRBD2 may supply D (6 bases each). Germline loops: CDR1 SEHNR, CDR2 FQNEAQ (reference sequence). Trimming took off 7 bases at V and 6 bases at J, with 16 bases between the two ends. CDR3 length: 13 residues.

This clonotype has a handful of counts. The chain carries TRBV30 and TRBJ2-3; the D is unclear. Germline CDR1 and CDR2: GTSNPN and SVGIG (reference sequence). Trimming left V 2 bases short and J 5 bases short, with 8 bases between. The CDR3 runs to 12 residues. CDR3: CAWSSRRDTQYF. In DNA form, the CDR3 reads TGTGCCTGGAGTTCCCGGAGAGATACGCAGTATTTT.

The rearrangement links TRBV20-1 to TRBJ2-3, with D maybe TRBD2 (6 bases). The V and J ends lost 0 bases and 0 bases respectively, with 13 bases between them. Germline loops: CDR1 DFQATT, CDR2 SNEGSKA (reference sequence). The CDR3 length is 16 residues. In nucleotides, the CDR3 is TGCAGTGCTAGAGATCATCTAGCGACCAGCACAGATACGCAGTATTTT. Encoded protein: CSARDHLATSTDTQYF.

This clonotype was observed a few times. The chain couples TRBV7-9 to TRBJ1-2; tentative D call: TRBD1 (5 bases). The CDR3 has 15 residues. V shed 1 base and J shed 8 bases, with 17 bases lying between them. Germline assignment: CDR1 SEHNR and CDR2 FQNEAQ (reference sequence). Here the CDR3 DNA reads TGTGCCAGCAGCTTAGTTGCTCCGGGACCAGAGGGCTACACCTTC. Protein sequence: CASSLVAPGPEGYTF. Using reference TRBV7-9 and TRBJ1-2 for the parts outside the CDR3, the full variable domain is DTGVSQNPRHKITKRGQNVTFRCDPISEHNRLYWYRQTLGQGPEFLTYFQNEAQLEKSRLLSDRFSAERPKGSFSTLEIQRTEQGDSAMYLCASSLVAPGPEGYTFGSGTRLTVV.

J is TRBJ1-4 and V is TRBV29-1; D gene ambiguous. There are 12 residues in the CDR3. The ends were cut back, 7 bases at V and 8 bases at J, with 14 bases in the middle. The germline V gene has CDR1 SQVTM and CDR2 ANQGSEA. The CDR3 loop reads CSAQMLGEKLFF. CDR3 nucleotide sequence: TGCAGCGCCCAGATGTTGGGAGAAAAACTGTTTTTT.

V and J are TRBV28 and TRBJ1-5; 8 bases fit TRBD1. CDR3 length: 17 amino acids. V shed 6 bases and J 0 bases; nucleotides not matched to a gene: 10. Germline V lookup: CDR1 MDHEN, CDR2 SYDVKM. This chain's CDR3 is CASRIDRGLLSNQPQHF. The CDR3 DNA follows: TGTGCCAGCAGAATCGACAGGGGACTCCTTAGCAATCAGCCCCAGCATTTT.

CDR3 loop: CASRGGASTDTQYF. DNA for the CDR3: TGTGCCAGCAGGGGAGGCGCTAGCACAGATACGCAGTATTTT. V usage is TRBV12-3 or TRBV12-4 and J usage is TRBJ2-3, with TRBD2 as a possible D gene (6 bases). The CDR3 covers 14 residues. Trimming shortened V by 6 bases and J by 0 bases, and 10 bases separated the two germline ends.